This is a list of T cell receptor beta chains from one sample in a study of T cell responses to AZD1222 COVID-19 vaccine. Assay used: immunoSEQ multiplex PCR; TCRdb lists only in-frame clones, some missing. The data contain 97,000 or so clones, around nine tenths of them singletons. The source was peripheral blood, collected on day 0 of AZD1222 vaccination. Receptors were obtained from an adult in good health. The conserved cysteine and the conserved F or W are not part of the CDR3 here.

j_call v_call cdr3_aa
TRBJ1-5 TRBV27 ASTAGGSGNQPQH
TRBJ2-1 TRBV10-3 AISERLLAPDEQF
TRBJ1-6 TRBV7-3 ASSRDSLQPLH
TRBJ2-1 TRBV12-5 ASGLNQSPSSYNEQF
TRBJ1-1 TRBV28 ASSLSGGLTEAF
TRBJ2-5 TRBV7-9 ASSDVSGRETQY
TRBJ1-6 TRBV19 ASSKKVGQGAYNSPLH
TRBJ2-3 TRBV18 ASSPNRGDTQY
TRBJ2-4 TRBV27 ASTRVGGLGKNIQY
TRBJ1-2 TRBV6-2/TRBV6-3 ASSNSIPYGYT
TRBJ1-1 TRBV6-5 ASSRKVWNTEAF
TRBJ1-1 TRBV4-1 ASSQERAQPNTEAF
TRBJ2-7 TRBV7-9 ASSSWTGSEQY
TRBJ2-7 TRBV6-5 ASSRAGGPYEQY
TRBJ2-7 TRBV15 ATSRGQIYEQY
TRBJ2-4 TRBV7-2 ASSLQDSLSQY
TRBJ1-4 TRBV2 ASSVGAGVF
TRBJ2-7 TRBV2 ASSEQARSDGEQY
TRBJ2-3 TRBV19 ASRSLRAHKQDTQY
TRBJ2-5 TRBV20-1 SASVAGGPEKETQY
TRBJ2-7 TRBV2 ASSTSGDLYEQY
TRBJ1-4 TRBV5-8 ASSPGRGENEKLF
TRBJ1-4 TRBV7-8 ASSPGAVPSGPEKLF
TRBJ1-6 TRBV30 ATEGFGSPLH
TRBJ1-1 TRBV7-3 ASSLNREGEAF
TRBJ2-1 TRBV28 ASGRSSYNEQF
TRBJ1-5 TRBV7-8 ASSLHDGSNQPQH
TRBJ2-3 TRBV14 ASSQGLAGGTSTDTQY
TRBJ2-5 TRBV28 ASSLLAGFQETQY
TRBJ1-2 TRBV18 ASSRGVSGGYT
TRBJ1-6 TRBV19 ASSIPGQGSSNSPLH
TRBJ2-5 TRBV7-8 ASSPVDRSETQY
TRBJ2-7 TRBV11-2 ASSLNPARTSPPTYEQY
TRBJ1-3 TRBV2 ARQSNSGNTIY
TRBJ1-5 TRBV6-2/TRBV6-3 ASSTRTVGSNQPQH
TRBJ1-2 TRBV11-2 ASSLTGSRLNYGYT
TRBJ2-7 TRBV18 ASSPQRLVEQY
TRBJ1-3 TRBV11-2 ASSHPLVYTIY
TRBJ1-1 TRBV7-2 ASSPGPMSTEAF
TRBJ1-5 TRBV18 ASSPWPGKDQPQH
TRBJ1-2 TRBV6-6 ASSYSGGVSGYT
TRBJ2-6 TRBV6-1 ASSELPGTGANVLT
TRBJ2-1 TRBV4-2 ASSTPGLAVYNEQF
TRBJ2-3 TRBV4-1 ASSQDYTGGRTDTQY
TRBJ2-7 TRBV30 AWSRGGTSYEQY
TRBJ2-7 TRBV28 ASSLGGRILNEQY
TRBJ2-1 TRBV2 ASSEVGAGQF
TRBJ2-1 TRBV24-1 ATSDEAGVGFNEQF
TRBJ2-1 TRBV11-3 ASSQAGQGYEQF
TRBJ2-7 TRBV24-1 ATSGGEAFDEQY
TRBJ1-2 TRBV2 ASRNPGQGIYGYT
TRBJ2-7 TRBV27 ASSATSGGDYEQY
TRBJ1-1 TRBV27 ASSPFKTGGNTEAF
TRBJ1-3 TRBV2 ASSGDQVSSGNTIY
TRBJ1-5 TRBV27 ASSPTDRGLNQPQH
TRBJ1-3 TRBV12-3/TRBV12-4 ASSWTGGNTIY
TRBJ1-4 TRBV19 ASSIRTGSSLKLF
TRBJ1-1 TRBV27 ASSLAGRATEAF
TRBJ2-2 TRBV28 ASNPTGVGDTGELF
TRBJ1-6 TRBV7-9 ASSEPTEHRGNNSPLH